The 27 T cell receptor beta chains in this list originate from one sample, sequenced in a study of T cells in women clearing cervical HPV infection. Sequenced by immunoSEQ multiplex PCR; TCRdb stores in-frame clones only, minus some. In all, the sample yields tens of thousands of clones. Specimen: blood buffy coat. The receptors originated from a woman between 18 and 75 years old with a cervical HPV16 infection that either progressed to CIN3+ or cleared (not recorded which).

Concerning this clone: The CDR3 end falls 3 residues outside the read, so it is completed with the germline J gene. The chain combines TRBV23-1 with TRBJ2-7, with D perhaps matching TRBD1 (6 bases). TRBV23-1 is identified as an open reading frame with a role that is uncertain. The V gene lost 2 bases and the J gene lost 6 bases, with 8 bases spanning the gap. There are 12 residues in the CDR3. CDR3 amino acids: CASSQDRSEQYF. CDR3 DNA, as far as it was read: TGCGCCAGCAGTCAAGACAGGTCCGAG.

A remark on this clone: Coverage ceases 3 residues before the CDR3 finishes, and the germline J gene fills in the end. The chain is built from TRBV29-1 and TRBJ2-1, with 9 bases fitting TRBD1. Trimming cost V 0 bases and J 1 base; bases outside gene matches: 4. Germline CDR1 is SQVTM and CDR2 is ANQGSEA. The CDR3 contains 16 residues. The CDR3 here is CSVEDYRGQSYNEQFF. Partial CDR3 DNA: TGCAGCGTTGAAGATTACAGGGGGCAATCCTACAATGAG.

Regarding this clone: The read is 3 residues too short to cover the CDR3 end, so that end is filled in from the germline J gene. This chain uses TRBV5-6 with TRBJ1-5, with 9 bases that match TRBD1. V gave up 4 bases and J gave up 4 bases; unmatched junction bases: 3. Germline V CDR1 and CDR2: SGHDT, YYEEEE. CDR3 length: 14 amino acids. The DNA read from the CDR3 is TGTGCCAGCAGCGGGACAGGGAGGAATCAGCCC. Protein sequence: CASSGTGRNQP. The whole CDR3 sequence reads CASSGTGRNQPQHF.

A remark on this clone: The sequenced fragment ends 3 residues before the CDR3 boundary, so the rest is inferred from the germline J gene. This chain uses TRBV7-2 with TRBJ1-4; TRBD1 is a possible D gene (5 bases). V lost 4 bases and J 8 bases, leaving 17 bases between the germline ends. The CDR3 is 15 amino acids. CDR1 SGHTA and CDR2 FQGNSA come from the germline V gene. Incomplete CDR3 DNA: TGTGCCAGCAGCTCGGTAATGGGGGGAGGCGAAAAA. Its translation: CASSSVMGGGEK. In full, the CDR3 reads CASSSVMGGGEKLFF.

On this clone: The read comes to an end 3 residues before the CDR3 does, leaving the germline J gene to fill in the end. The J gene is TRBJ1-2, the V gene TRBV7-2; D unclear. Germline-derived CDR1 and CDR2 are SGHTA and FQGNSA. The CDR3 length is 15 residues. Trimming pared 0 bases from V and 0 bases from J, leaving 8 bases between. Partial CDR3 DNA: TGTGCCAGCAGCTTAGCGCTAACAGCTAACTATGGC. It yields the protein CASSLALTANYG. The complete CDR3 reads CASSLALTANYGYTF.

CDR3 sequence: CASTSGGSYTF. CDR3 DNA, as far as it was read: TGTGCCAGCACCTCGGGGGGGAGC. The gene calls are TRBV27 and TRBJ1-2; a weak D match, TRBD1 (5 bases). The read finishes 3 residues shy of the CDR3 end, and the germline J gene is used to complete it. CDR1 MNHEY and CDR2 SMNVEV come from the germline V gene (reference sequence). CDR3 length: 11 residues.

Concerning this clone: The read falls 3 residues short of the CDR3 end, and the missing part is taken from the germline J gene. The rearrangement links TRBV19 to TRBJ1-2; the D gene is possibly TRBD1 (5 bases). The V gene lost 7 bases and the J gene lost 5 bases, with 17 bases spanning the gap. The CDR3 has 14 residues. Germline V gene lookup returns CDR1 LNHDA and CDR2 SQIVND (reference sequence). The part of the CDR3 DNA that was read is TGTGCCAGTACCGTAGGGGCCCGGAAGTATGGC. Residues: CASTVGARKYG. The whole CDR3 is CASTVGARKYGYTF.

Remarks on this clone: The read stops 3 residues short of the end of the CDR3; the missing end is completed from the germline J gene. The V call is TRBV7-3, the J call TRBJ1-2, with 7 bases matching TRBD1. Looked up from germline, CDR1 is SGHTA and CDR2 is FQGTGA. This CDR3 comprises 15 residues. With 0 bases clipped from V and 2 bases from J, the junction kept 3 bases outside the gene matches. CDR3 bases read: TGTGCCAGCAGCTTAACGGGGGGACAGAACTATGGC. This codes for CASSLTGGQNYG. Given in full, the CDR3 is CASSLTGGQNYGYTF.

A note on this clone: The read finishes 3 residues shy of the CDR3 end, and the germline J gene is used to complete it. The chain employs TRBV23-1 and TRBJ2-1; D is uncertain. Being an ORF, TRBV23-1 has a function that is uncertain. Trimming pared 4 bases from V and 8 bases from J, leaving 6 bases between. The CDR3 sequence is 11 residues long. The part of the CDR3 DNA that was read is TGCGCCAGCAGTCGAGCCCATGAG. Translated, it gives CASSRAHE. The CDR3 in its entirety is CASSRAHEQFF.

The covered CDR3 bases are TGTGCCAGCAGACCGACTTACCAAGCCTACGAG. This codes for CASRPTYQAYE. The whole CDR3 region reads CASRPTYQAYEQYF. The chain links TRBV6-4 to TRBJ2-7, with unresolved D. Read coverage stops 3 residues before the CDR3 terminus; the germline J gene supplies the remainder. Between the trimmed V and J ends, which lost 6 bases and 2 bases, there was a span of 14 bases. The CDR3 is made up of 14 amino acids. Germline-derived CDR1 and CDR2 are MRHNA and SNTAGT.

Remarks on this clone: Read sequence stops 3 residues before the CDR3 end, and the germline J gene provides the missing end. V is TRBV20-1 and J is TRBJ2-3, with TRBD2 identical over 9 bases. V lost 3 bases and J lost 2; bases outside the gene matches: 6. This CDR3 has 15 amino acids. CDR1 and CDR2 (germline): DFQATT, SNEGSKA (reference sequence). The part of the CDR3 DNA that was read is TGCAGTGCTAGCCCTCTAGCGGGAATCACAGATACG. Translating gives CSASPLAGITDT. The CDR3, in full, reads CSASPLAGITDTQYF.

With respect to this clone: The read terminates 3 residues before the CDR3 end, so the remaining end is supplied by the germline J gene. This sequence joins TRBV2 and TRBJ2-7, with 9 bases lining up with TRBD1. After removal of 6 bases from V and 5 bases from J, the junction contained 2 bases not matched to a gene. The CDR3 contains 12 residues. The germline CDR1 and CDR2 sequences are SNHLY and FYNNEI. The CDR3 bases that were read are TGTGCCAGCAGGGGGACAGGGAACGAG. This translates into CASRGTGNE. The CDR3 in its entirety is CASRGTGNEQYF.

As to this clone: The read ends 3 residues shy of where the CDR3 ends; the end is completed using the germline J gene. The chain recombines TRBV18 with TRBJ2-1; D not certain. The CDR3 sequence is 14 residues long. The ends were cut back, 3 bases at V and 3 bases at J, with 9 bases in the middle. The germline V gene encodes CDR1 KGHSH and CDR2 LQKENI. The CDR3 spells CASSPRPVYNEQFF. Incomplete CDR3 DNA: TGTGCCAGCTCACCCCGCCCGGTCTACAATGAG.

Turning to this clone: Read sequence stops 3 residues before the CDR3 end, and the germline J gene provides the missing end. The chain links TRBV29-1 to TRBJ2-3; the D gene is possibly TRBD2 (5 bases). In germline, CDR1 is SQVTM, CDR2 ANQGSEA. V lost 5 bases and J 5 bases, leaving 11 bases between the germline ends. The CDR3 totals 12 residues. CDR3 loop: CSVQEVGDTQYF. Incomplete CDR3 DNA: TGCAGCGTTCAGGAGGTTGGAGATACG.

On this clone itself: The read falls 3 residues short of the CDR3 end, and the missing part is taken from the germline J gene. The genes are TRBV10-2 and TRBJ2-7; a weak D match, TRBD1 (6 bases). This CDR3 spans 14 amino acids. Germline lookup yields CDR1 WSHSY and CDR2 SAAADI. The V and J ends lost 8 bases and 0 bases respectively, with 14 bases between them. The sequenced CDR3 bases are TGCGCCAGCTCTCTCGACAGGAGCTCCTACGAG. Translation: CASSLDRSSYE. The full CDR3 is CASSLDRSSYEQYF.

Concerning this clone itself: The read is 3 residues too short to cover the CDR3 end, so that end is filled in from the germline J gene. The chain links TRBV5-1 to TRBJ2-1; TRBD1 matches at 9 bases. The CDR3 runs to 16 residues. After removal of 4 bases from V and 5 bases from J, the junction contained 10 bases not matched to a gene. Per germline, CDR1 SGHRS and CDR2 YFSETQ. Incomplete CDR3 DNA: TGCGCCAGCAGCCCAGACGGACAGGGGAGGCACAATGAG. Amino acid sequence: CASSPDGQGRHNE. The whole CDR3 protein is CASSPDGQGRHNEQFF.

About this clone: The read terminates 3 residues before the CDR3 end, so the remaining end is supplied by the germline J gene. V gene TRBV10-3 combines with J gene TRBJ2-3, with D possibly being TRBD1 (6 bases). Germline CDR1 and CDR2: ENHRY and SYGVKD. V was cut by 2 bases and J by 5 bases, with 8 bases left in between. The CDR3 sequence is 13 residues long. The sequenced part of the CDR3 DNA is TGTGCCATCAGTGAGCAGGGGATAGATACG. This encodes CAISEQGIDT. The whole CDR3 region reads CAISEQGIDTQYF.

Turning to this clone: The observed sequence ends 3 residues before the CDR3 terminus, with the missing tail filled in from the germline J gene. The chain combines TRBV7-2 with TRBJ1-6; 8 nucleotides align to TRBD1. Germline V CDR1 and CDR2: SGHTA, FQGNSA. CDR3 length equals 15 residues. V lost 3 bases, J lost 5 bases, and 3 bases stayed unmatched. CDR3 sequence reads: CASSLDRADNSPLHF. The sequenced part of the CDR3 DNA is TGTGCCAGCAGCTTGGACAGGGCAGATAATTCACCC.

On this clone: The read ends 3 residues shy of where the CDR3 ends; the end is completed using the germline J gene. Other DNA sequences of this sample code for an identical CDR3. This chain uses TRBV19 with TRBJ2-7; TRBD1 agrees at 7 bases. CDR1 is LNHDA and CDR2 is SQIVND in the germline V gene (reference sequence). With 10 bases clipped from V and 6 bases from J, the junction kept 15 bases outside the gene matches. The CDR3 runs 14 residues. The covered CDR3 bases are TGTGCCAACCTCCGGACAGGAGGTTGCATCGAG. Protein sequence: CANLRTGGCIE. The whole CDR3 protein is CANLRTGGCIEQYF.

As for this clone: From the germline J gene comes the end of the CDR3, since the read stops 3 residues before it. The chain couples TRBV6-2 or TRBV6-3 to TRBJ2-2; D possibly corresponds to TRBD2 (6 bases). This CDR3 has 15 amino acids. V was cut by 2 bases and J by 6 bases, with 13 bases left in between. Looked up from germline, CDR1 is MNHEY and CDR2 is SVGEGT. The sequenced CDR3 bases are TGTGCCAGCAGTTACAGACTAGGTTGGTCCGGGGAG. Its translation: CASSYRLGWSGE. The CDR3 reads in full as CASSYRLGWSGELFF.

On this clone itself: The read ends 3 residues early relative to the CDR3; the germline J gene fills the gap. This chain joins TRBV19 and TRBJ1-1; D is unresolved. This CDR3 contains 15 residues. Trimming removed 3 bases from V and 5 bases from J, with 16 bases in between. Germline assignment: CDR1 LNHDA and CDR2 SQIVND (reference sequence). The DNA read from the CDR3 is TGTGCCAGTAGTATCTACGGGGATGCAGAGACTGAA. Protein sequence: CASSIYGDAETE. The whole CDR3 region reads CASSIYGDAETEAFF.

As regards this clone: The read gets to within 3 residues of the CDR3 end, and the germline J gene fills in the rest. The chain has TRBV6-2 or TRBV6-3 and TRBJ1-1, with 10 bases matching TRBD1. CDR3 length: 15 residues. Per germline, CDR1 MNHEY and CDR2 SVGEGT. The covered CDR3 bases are TGTGCCAGCAATCCGAGACAGGGGGCAAGGTACGAA. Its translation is CASNPRQGARYE. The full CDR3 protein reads CASNPRQGARYEAFF.

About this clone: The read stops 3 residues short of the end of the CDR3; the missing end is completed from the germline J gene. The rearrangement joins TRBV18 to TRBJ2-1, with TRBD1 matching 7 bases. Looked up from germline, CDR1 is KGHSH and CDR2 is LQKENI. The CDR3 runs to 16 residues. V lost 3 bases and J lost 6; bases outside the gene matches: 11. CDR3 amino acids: CASSPKTGMRGNEQFF. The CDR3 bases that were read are TGTGCCAGCTCACCTAAGACAGGGATGAGGGGCAATGAG.

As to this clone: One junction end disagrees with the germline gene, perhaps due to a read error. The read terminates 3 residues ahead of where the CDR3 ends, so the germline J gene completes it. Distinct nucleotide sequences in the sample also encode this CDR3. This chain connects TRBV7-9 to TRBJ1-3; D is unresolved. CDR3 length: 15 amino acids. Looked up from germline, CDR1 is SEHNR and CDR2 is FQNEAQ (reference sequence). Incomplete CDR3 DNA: TGTGCCAGCAGCCGCATTGGGCAGATTAAAAACACT. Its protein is CASSRIGQIKNT. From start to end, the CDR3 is CASSRIGQIKNTIYF.

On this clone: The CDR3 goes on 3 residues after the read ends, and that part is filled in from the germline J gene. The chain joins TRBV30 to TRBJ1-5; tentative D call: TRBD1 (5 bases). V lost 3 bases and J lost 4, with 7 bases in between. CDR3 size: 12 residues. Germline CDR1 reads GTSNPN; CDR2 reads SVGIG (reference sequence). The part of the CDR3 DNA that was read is TGTGCCTGGAGAAAGGGGAATCAGCCC. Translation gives CAWRKGNQP. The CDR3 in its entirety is CAWRKGNQPQHF.

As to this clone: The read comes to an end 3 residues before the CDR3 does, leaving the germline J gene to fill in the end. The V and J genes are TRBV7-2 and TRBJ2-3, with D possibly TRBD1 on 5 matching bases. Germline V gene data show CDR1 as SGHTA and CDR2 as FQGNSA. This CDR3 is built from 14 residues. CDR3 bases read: TGTGCCAGCAGCTCAGGGCCCCTCAACGGGCCG. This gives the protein CASSSGPLNGP. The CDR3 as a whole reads CASSSGPLNGPQYF.

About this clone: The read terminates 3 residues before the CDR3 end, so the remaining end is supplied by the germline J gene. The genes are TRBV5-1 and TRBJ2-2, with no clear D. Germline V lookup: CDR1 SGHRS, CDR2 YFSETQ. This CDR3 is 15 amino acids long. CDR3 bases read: TGCGCCAGCAGCTTGGGCCAGGATGAAAATGAAAAG. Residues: CASSLGQDENEK. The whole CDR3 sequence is CASSLGQDENEKLFF. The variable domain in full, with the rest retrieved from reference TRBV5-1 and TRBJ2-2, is KAGVTQTPRYLIKTRGQQVTLSCSPISGHRSVSWYQQTPGQGLQFLFEYFSETQRNKGNFPGRFSGRQFSNSRSEMNVSTLELGDSALYLCASSLGQDENEKLFFGEGSRLTVL.